One sample yielded the 22 T cell receptor beta chains listed below, sequenced in a study of post-analysis software for immune sequencing data. cDNA libraries of TCR beta carried unique molecular identifiers. TCRdb reanalysed the PCR reads using MiXCR and keeps one entry per CDR3 protein. This sample has under 200,000 distinct CDR3 sequences, with around 36% found just once. The sequenced sample was blood, obtained after autologous hematopoietic stem cell transplantation. The receptor source for this set is a girl under 18 with multiple sclerosis.

The chain is built from TRBV28 and TRBJ1-3; D gene unclear. The germline V and J ends were trimmed by 7 bases and 0 bases, with 10 bases remaining between them. The CDR3 covers 14 residues. Germline V gene sequence: CDR1 MDHEN, CDR2 SYDVKM. The CDR3 is CASTPAYSGNTIYF. The CDR3 DNA is TGTGCCAGCACCCCGGCATACTCTGGAAACACCATATATTTT.

This clonotype has a handful of counts. The chain uses TRBV4-3 and TRBJ1-2; D remains unclear. Trimming left V 2 bases short and J 0 bases short, with 10 bases between. This CDR3 has 15 residues. In germline, CDR1 is LGHNA, CDR2 YSLEER. The CDR3 sequence is CASSQRLGANYGYTF. For the CDR3, the DNA is TGCGCCAGCAGCCAACGGCTCGGAGCTAACTATGGCTACACCTTC.

The count of this clonotype is one. This chain uses TRBV7-9 with TRBJ2-3; D assignment may be TRBD1 or TRBD2 (7 bases each). V gave up 1 base and J gave up 6 bases, with 26 bases separating them. CDR1 is SEHNR, CDR2 FQNEAQ, per germline (reference sequence). The CDR3 has 19 residues. CDR3 in amino acids: CASSLGRIYQGDYADTQYF. The CDR3 region has the DNA TGTGCCAGCAGCTTAGGTCGAATCTACCAGGGGGACTACGCGGATACGCAGTATTTT.

In its sample, this clonotype was seen many times. J is TRBJ2-2 and V is TRBV11-2; no firm D call. This CDR3 is 13 amino acids long. The ends were cut back, 2 bases at V and 3 bases at J, with 4 bases in the middle. CDR1 and CDR2 (germline): SGHAT, FQNNGV. The CDR3 sequence is CASSLTDTGELFF. CDR3 nucleotides: TGTGCCAGCAGCTTAACTGACACCGGGGAGCTGTTTTTT.

The V and J genes are TRBV20-1 and TRBJ2-7; 12 positions match TRBD2. The V and J ends lost 3 bases and 7 bases, in that order; junction bases with no gene match: 7. The CDR3 runs 14 residues. The V gene's germline CDR1 is DFQATT and CDR2 SNEGSKA (reference sequence). The CDR3 spells CSAREGLAGYEQYF. Here the CDR3 DNA reads TGCAGTGCTAGGGAAGGACTAGCGGGATATGAGCAGTACTTC.

This clonotype has only a few counts. The chain employs TRBV9 and TRBJ1-2, with a possible D match to TRBD1 (6 bases). V lost 3 bases, J lost 6 bases, and 15 bases lay in between. Germline values: CDR1 SGDLS, CDR2 YYNGEE. The CDR3 has 14 amino acids. As DNA, the CDR3 is TGTGCCAGCAGCGGACAGGACGGGTTAGATGGCTACACCTTC. Translated, it gives CASSGQDGLDGYTF.

This clonotype was picked up a small number of times. The chain employs TRBV7-3 and TRBJ2-1; 8 bases map to TRBD2. The CDR3 spans 15 residues. V gave up 5 bases and J gave up 5 bases; unmatched junction bases: 8. Germline V gene lookup returns CDR1 SGHTA and CDR2 FQGTGA. The CDR3 DNA follows: TGTGCCAGCAGCCCGGGGGGGGGAGGCCACAATGAGCAGTTCTTC. Translation gives CASSPGGGGHNEQFF.

This CDR3 reads CASSLSSTDTQYF. The CDR3 nucleotides are TGTGCCAGCAGCTTGAGTTCTACAGATACGCAGTATTTT. The rearrangement uses TRBV5-6 and TRBJ2-3; D not certain. V was clipped by 1 base and J by 3 bases, with 6 bases between them. Germline V gene lookup returns CDR1 SGHDT and CDR2 YYEEEE. This CDR3 is 13 amino acids long.

Concerning this clonotype itself: A read error may produce the germline difference seen at one junction end. The rearrangement joins TRBV20-1 to TRBJ2-1; D possibly corresponds to TRBD2 (6 bases). Looked up from germline, CDR1 is DFQATT and CDR2 is SNEGSKA (reference sequence). This CDR3 is 14 amino acids long. CDR3 in DNA: TGCAGTGCTAGACCCGGGAGCGACTACATTGAGCAGTTCTTC. It codes for CSARPGSDYIEQFF.

The chain employs TRBV6-2 or TRBV6-3 and TRBJ1-2; D not certain. Germline values: CDR1 MNHEY, CDR2 SVGEGT. The CDR3 consists of 16 residues. Trimming removed 0 bases at V and 3 bases at J, with 14 bases between. CDR3: CASSYSMVLEHYGYTF. For the CDR3, the DNA is TGTGCCAGCAGTTACTCGATGGTTCTGGAACACTATGGCTACACCTTC.

V usage is TRBV4-2 and J usage is TRBJ2-2; 10 bases align to TRBD1. The CDR3 has 16 residues. Germline CDR1 reads LGHNA; CDR2 reads YNFKEQ. V lost 3 bases and J lost 6; bases outside the gene matches: 7. CDR3 region: CASSQRGTGVAGELFF. The CDR3 nucleotides read TGTGCCAGCAGCCAGAGAGGGACAGGGGTGGCCGGGGAGCTGTTTTTT.

This clonotype was seen ten or more times. The chain links TRBV7-6 to TRBJ2-3; TRBD2 agrees at 7 bases. Trimming at V came to 2 bases and at J to 0 bases, leaving 5 bases not matched to a gene. There are 16 residues in the CDR3. CDR1 is SGHVS and CDR2 is FNYEAQ in the germline V gene. The CDR3 here is CASSLSASGSTDTQYF. The CDR3 nucleotides are TGTGCCAGCAGCTTATCGGCTAGCGGTAGCACAGATACGCAGTATTTT.

This clonotype showed up just a few times. The rearrangement joins TRBV24-1 to TRBJ2-1; possible D gene TRBD2, 6 bases. This CDR3 comprises 13 residues. Germline V CDR1 and CDR2: KGHDR, SFDVKD. Trimming removed 2 bases from V and 15 bases from J, with 16 bases in between. In DNA form, the CDR3 reads TGTGCCACCAGTGATTCCCTAGCGAGAGTGACGTTCTTC. Residues: CATSDSLARVTFF.

The chain has TRBV20-1 and TRBJ2-1; D gene ambiguous. The CDR3 covers 12 residues. Germline lookup yields CDR1 DFQATT and CDR2 SNEGSKA (reference sequence). Trimming took 3 bases from V and 6 from J, leaving 9 bases between them. CDR3 nucleotide sequence: TGCAGTGCTAGCCCGGACCGCAATGAGCAGTTCTTC. Amino acids: CSASPDRNEQFF.

In this sample, this clonotype turned up many times. The chain couples TRBV5-1 to TRBJ1-6; D unclear. Trimming removed 0 bases from V and 10 bases from J, with 14 bases in between. This CDR3 contains 15 residues. CDR1 is SGHRS and CDR2 is YFSETQ in the germline V gene. The CDR3, as DNA: TGCGCCAGCAGCTTGGTGTCGGGGTTTGACTCACCCCTCCACTTT. Protein: CASSLVSGFDSPLHF.

The chain has TRBV19 and TRBJ2-1; 7 bases align to TRBD2. After removal of 3 bases from V and 4 bases from J, the junction contained 6 bases not matched to a gene. This CDR3 has 15 residues. The germline V gene has CDR1 LNHDA and CDR2 SQIVND (reference sequence). The CDR3 is CASSILSSGYNEQFF. Here the CDR3 DNA reads TGTGCCAGTAGTATCCTTTCTAGCGGTTACAATGAGCAGTTCTTC.

V usage is TRBV12-3 or TRBV12-4 and J usage is TRBJ2-3; perhaps TRBD2 as D (5 bases). This CDR3 has 16 amino acids. V was cut by 7 bases and J by 0 bases, with 17 bases left in between. The CDR3 nucleotides are TGTGCCAGCACAGAGACCGGACTCATAAGCACAGATACGCAGTATTTT. Translated: CASTETGLISTDTQYF.

This clonotype has a handful of counts. The chain recombines TRBV6-1 with TRBJ2-5; D is unclear. Per the germline V gene, CDR1 is MNHNS and CDR2 is SASEGT. The CDR3 is made up of 15 amino acids. V shed 8 bases and J shed 0 bases, with 16 bases lying between them. The CDR3 sequence: CASLRSPADQETQYF. For the CDR3, the DNA is TGTGCCAGCTTGAGGTCCCCGGCGGACCAAGAGACCCAGTACTTC.

The J gene is TRBJ1-6, the V gene TRBV20-1, with D perhaps TRBD1 (5 bases). There are 13 residues in the CDR3. V was pared by 6 bases and J by 4 bases, with 10 bases between. Germline CDR1 reads DFQATT; CDR2 reads SNEGSKA (reference sequence). CDR3: CSARQGYNSPLHF. In nucleotides, the CDR3 is TGCAGTGCAAGGCAGGGTTATAATTCACCCCTCCACTTT.

This rearrangement joins TRBV5-1 to TRBJ1-2; a weak D match, TRBD1 (5 bases). CDR1 is SGHRS, CDR2 YFSETQ, per germline. This CDR3 has 14 residues. V lost 4 bases and J lost 4, with 14 bases in between. CDR3 region: CASSPLTDSYGYTF. The DNA of the CDR3 is TGCGCCAGCAGCCCACTGACAGATTCCTATGGCTACACCTTC. The entire variable domain, with the rest obtained from reference TRBV5-1 and TRBJ1-2, is as follows: KAGVTQTPRYLIKTRGQQVTLSCSPISGHRSVSWYQQTPGQGLQFLFEYFSETQRNKGNFPGRFSGRQFSNSRSEMNVSTLELGDSALYLCASSPLTDSYGYTFGSGTRLTVV.

This clonotype showed up just a few times. This chain joins TRBV12-3 or TRBV12-4 and TRBJ2-4, with D possibly matching TRBD1 (6 bases). V was clipped by 1 base and J by 2 bases, with 9 bases between them. The length of the CDR3 is 15 residues. CDR3 residues: CASSLEGGTKNIQYF. CDR3 DNA: TGTGCCAGCAGTTTAGAAGGGGGAACCAAAAACATTCAGTACTTC.

V and J are TRBV6-5 and TRBJ1-2; D ambiguous. The germline V gene encodes CDR1 MNHEY and CDR2 SVGAGI. This CDR3 has 13 amino acids. The germline V and J ends were trimmed by 0 bases and 8 bases, with 10 bases remaining between them. CDR3 DNA: TGTGCCAGCAGTTACTCCGGAGCGCCCGGCTACACCTTC. It encodes CASSYSGAPGYTF.